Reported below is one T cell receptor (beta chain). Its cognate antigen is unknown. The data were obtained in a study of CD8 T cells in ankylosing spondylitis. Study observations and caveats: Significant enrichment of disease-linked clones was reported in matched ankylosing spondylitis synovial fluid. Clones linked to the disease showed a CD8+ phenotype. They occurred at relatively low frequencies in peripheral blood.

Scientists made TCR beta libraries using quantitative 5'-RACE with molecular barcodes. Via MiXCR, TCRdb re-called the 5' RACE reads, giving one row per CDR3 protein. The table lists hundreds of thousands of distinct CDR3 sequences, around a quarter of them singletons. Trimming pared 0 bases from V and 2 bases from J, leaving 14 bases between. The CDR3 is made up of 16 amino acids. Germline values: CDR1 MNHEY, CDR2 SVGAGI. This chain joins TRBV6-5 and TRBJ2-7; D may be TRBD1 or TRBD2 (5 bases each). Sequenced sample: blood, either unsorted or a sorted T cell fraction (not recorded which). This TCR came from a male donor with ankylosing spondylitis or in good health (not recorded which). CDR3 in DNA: TGTGCCAGCAGTTACTCGAGGGGCAGATACCCCTACGAGCAGTACTTC. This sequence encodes CASSYSRGRYPYEQYF.